These T cell receptor beta chains were read from a single sample in a study of T-cell reconstitution after alpha-beta-depleted transplantation in children. TCRdb called the PCR reads again in MiXCR, with one record for every CDR3 protein. Of around 960,000 distinct CDR3 sequences detected, under 30% appear once; the ten largest clones hold 28%. The sample here was PBMCs, mostly from graft donor cells, taken 360 days after TCRalphabeta/CD19-depleted stem cell transplant. The receptors shown here come from a boy in the first two years of life who had a stem cell transplant for SCID, so the T cells may come from the graft donor. CDR3s include the opening cysteine and the closing phenylalanine or tryptophan.

>TRBV20-1|TRBJ2-7
CSGSSTVRDWTYEQYF
>TRBV7-6|TRBJ1-1
CASSLRSGVNTEAFF
>TRBV5-1|TRBJ2-3
CASSLVTGGTDTQYF
>TRBV20-1|TRBJ2-1
CSASGRSETGGTYNEQFF
>TRBV11-1|TRBJ2-1
CASSLGRAARSAYNEQFF
>TRBV10-3|TRBJ2-1
CAIRDTGTVNDEQFF
>TRBV10-3|TRBJ2-2
CAISGPGLNTGELFF
>TRBV29-1|TRBJ2-7
CSVAVRVIYFYEQYF
>TRBV6-5|TRBJ2-5
CASSYKEGPETQYF
>TRBV7-2|TRBJ2-1
CASSSTNEQFF
>TRBV2|TRBJ2-1
CASSVRLTAFSYNEQFF
>TRBV3-1|TRBJ2-7
CASSQDLGLGVYEQYF
>TRBV12-5|TRBJ2-3
CASGTEQGSYTDTQYF
>TRBV6-5|TRBJ2-7
CASSYSSGDSSYEQYF
>TRBV11-2|TRBJ2-5
CASSPKTDQETQYF
>TRBV7-9|TRBJ2-1
CATGTWTHRSSYNEQFF
>TRBV10-3|TRBJ1-4
CAIRCTGTGGRLNEKLFF
>TRBV12-3/TRBV12-4|TRBJ2-5
CASSPPHRTQYF